This TCR beta chain came from a study of T cells in Graves' hyperthyroidism and ophthalmopathy. Study outcomes and limitations: Among clonotypes expanded in thyroid above 0.001, most were also found in blood.

Germline-derived CDR1 and CDR2 are SGHTA and FQGNSA. The CDR3 sequence is 14 residues long. V lost 0 bases and J lost 3, with 6 bases in between. The definition of stable Graves' hyperthyroidism was no ophthalmopathy progression within 18 months. Uncontrolled infections, other autoimmune diseases, pregnancy or lactation led to exclusion of patients. Clinical symptoms, serum thyroxine and TRAb, thyroid ultrasound and orbital computed tomography together formed the diagnostic basis. Authors of the study amplified TCR beta CDR3 regions from RNA transcripts. Initially, a first-round RT-PCR of the TCR CDR3 employed the HTBI primer set. From the multiplex PCR reads, TCRdb called clonotypes with MiXCR, one entry per CDR3 protein. The data show approximately 430,000 distinct CDR3 sequences, with approximately 14% seen just once and around an eighth held by the top ten. This clonotype was seen at least ten times. Its antigen is still unknown.

The origin of this receptor is a woman between 18 and 29 years old with Graves' hyperthyroidism. The chain carries TRBV7-2 and TRBJ2-1; perhaps TRBD2 as D (6 bases). What was sequenced was blood. The CDR3 DNA is TGTGCCAGCAGCTTAGCGGGAGGCTACAATGAGCAGTTCTTC. Translation gives CASSLAGGYNEQFF.